This T cell receptor beta chain was sequenced during a study of blood T cell repertoires in COVID-19. Study information: COVID-19 samples from acute and convalescent phases originated in the United States, Italy and Spain.

The table came from immunoSEQ multiplex PCR; TCRdb's copy has only in-frame clones and leaves some out. The data hold more than 100,000 clones, with about four fifths observed a single time. The sequencing input was peripheral blood. The receptor comes from a man between 60 and 70 years old with active or convalescent COVID-19.

The CDR3: CAISESTSGRGKDEQFF. The CDR3 DNA is TGTGCCATCAGTGAGTCGACTAGCGGGAGGGGAAAAGATGAGCAGTTCTTC. The chain is built from TRBV10-3 and TRBJ2-1, with TRBD2 matching 14 bases. The ends lost 0 bases at V and 8 bases at J; junction bases unmatched: 6. Germline V gene sequence: CDR1 ENHRY, CDR2 SYGVKD. This CDR3 is 17 amino acids long.